One and the same sample provided the 18 T cell receptor beta chains below, sequenced in a study of blood T cell repertoires in COVID-19. Method: immunoSEQ multiplex PCR; TCRdb's copy keeps in-frame clones and lacks some. The repertoire holds about 130,000 clones, with 75% to 90% as singletons. Source material: peripheral blood. The receptors were gathered from a woman older than 75 with COVID-19, enrolled during active disease.

The chain employs TRBV20-1 and TRBJ1-5; tentative D call: TRBD1 (6 bases). The germline V gene has CDR1 DFQATT and CDR2 SNEGSKA (reference sequence). V lost 4 bases, J lost 7 bases, and 8 bases lay in between. The CDR3 runs 11 residues. In DNA, the CDR3 is TGCAGTGCTACAGGGGACCAGCCCCAGCATTTT. It specifies CSATGDQPQHF.

V is TRBV6-5 and J is TRBJ1-4; D ambiguous. The CDR3 totals 15 residues. Germline CDR1 and CDR2: MNHEY and SVGAGI. V was trimmed by 5 bases and J by 5 bases, leaving 15 bases between them. The CDR3 loop reads CASSPGPGLNEKLFF. In DNA form, the CDR3 reads TGTGCCAGCAGTCCCGGCCCCGGGTTAAATGAAAAACTGTTTTTT.

The V and J genes are TRBV7-8 and TRBJ2-7; TRBD1 aligns across 9 bases. Germline-derived CDR1 and CDR2 are SGHVS and FQNEAQ. The CDR3 is 16 residues long. The J segment lost 4 bases and the V segment lost 7 bases, leaving 14 bases of the junction unmatched. The CDR3 sequence: CASTPRRDRVPYEQYF. The CDR3 DNA reads TGTGCCAGCACCCCACGCCGGGACAGGGTTCCTTACGAGCAGTACTTC.

V usage is TRBV20-1 and J usage is TRBJ1-5; tentatively, D is TRBD1 (6 bases). The CDR3 extends over 16 amino acids. V was trimmed by 3 bases and J by 0 bases, leaving 15 bases between them. Germline assignment: CDR1 DFQATT and CDR2 SNEGSKA (reference sequence). This chain's CDR3 is CSASPGGQYSNQPQHF. The CDR3 DNA follows: TGCAGTGCTAGTCCTGGGGGACAATATAGCAATCAGCCCCAGCATTTT.

The chain combines TRBV9 with TRBJ1-5, with D perhaps TRBD1 (6 bases). The CDR3 runs 14 residues. Germline loops: CDR1 SGDLS, CDR2 YYNGEE. Deletions cut 3 bases from V and 3 bases from J, with 10 bases between. The CDR3 sequence: CASSEGHINQPQHF. Here the CDR3 DNA reads TGTGCCAGCAGCGAGGGACATATCAATCAGCCCCAGCATTTT.

The J gene is TRBJ1-2, the V gene TRBV10-3, with 8 bases lining up with TRBD1. The CDR3 runs to 17 residues. The germline gives CDR1 ENHRY, CDR2 SYGVKD. V trimming: 2 bases; J trimming: 2 bases; junction bases outside the gene matches: 10. The CDR3 nucleotides read TGTGCCATCAGTGAGCCATCAGGGGGCCGTGCAAACTATGGCTACACCTTC. Residues: CAISEPSGGRANYGYTF.

In the case of this clone: It is unclear where the CDR3 begins or ends on the DNA, so no DNA is shown, and the CDR3 is as TCRdb lists it. This CDR3 is also generated by other DNA sequences in the sample. This chain uses TRBV9 with TRBJ2-5; the D segment call TRBD1 is taken from the table without a DNA check. Germline V gene data show CDR1 as SGDLS and CDR2 as YYNGEE. From its first to its last residue, the CDR3 has 15 amino acids. CDR3 loop: CASSVGQGAGETQYF.

This chain connects TRBV27 to TRBJ2-2; tentative D call: TRBD1 (6 bases). In germline, CDR1 is MNHEY, CDR2 SMNVEV (reference sequence). V gave up 5 bases and J gave up 1 base, with 14 bases separating them. This CDR3 is built from 16 residues. CDR3 coding DNA: TGTGCCAGCAGTACACCGGGACAAGTGAACACCGGGGAGCTGTTTTTT. This encodes CASSTPGQVNTGELFF.

V and J are TRBV27 and TRBJ1-5; maybe TRBD1 (6 bases). CDR3 length: 17 amino acids. The ends were cut back, 3 bases at V and 3 bases at J, with 18 bases in the middle. CDR1 is MNHEY and CDR2 is SMNVEV in the germline V gene (reference sequence). CDR3 DNA sequence: TGTGCCAGCAGTTTTTTGCCCCTGGACAGCGTCAATCAGCCCCAGCATTTT. It specifies CASSFLPLDSVNQPQHF.

The chain combines TRBV9 with TRBJ2-3; TRBD2 agrees at 10 bases. The germline CDR1 and CDR2 sequences are SGDLS and YYNGEE. With V trimmed by 1 base and J by 1 base, 3 bases remained unmatched. The CDR3 is 16 residues long. The CDR3 DNA reads TGTGCCAGCAGCGTACAAGCGGGGGGGGGCACAGATACGCAGTATTTT. Protein: CASSVQAGGGTDTQYF.

This chain uses TRBV3-1 (or the pseudogene TRBV3-2) with TRBJ1-1; D remains unclear. V was clipped by 4 bases and J by 1 base, with 7 bases between them. The CDR3 has 13 amino acids. Germline lookup yields CDR1 LGHDT and CDR2 YNNKEL (reference sequence). The CDR3 loop reads CASSPQENTEAFF. CDR3 nucleotides: TGTGCCAGCAGCCCTCAGGAGAACACTGAAGCTTTCTTT.

CDR3 nucleotides: TGTGCCATCAAAAGCGGGAGCTCCTACAATGAGCAGTTCTTC. This translates into CAIKSGSSYNEQFF. V is TRBV28 and J is TRBJ2-1, with 8 bases matching TRBD2. Germline V gene sequence: CDR1 MDHEN, CDR2 SYDVKM. The CDR3 loop spans 14 amino acids. The J segment lost 0 bases and the V segment lost 10 bases, leaving 5 bases of the junction unmatched.

The chain employs TRBV6-6 and TRBJ2-1; 10 bases are a match to TRBD2. The germline CDR1 and CDR2 sequences are MNHNY and SVGAGI (reference sequence). The ends lost 5 bases at V and 10 bases at J; junction bases unmatched: 5. The CDR3 contains 13 residues. The CDR3 bases are TGTGCCAGCAGTCAGCGGACTAGCGGAGAGCAGTTCTTC. It specifies CASSQRTSGEQFF.

The V gene is TRBV7-3, the J gene TRBJ2-3; D may be TRBD2 (5 bases). The CDR3 length is 15 residues. Trimming shortened V by 6 bases and J by 2 bases, and 15 bases separated the two germline ends. From germline, CDR1 is SGHTA and CDR2 FQGTGA. This CDR3 is CASSPTKDFTDTQYF. The CDR3 bases are TGTGCCAGCAGTCCGACGAAGGACTTCACAGATACGCAGTATTTT. The whole variable domain, filled in from reference TRBV7-3 and TRBJ2-3, reads GAGVSQTPSNKVTEKGKYVELRCDPISGHTALYWYRQSLGQGPEFLIYFQGTGAADDSGLPNDRFFAVRPEGSVSTLKIQRTERGDSAVYLCASSPTKDFTDTQYFGPGTRLTVL.

The V gene is TRBV7-2, the J gene TRBJ1-2, with D unclear. The germline gives CDR1 SGHTA, CDR2 FQGNSA. Trimming took off 1 base at V and 5 bases at J, with 14 bases between the two ends. CDR3 size: 15 residues. CDR3 in DNA: TGTGCCAGCAGCTTAGACCACAGCCCAATTTATGGCTACACCTTC. Amino acid sequence: CASSLDHSPIYGYTF.

This clone was counted once. V is TRBV14 and J is TRBJ2-1; 7 nucleotides agree with TRBD2. V was pared by 5 bases and J by 12 bases, with 7 bases of the junction left unmatched. The CDR3 sequence is 12 residues long. Germline CDR1 reads SGHDN; CDR2 reads FVKESK. CDR3 bases: TGTGCCAGCAGCTCAAGACTAGCACCGCAGTTCTTC. Its protein product is CASSSRLAPQFF.

The J gene is TRBJ2-5, the V gene TRBV4-2, with 9 bases that match TRBD2. V was clipped by 0 bases and J by 5 bases; unmatched bases: 7. This CDR3 comprises 16 residues. CDR1 is LGHNA and CDR2 is YNFKEQ in the germline V gene. CDR3 protein: CASSQDSSGVFETQYF. The CDR3 coding sequence is TGTGCCAGCAGCCAAGATTCTAGCGGGGTTTTTGAGACCCAGTACTTC.

This clone has more than one count but fewer than ten. This chain uses TRBV6-5 with TRBJ2-7, with D possibly being TRBD2 (6 bases). Per germline, CDR1 MNHEY and CDR2 SVGAGI. Trimming removed 5 bases from V and 7 bases from J, with 18 bases in between. The CDR3 has 14 amino acids. CDR3 region: CASSLLGAGGEQYF. CDR3 nucleotides: TGTGCCAGCAGTCTCCTGGGAGCCGGAGGGGAGCAGTACTTC.